The source of this T cell receptor beta chain is a study of cytomegalovirus exposure and HLA in healthy donors. Study summary: Early release data held 85 million or so unique TCRs from HLA-typed donors.

CDR3 length equals 15 residues. V dropped 1 base and J dropped 7 bases, with 16 bases sitting between them. The germline gives CDR1 LGHNA, CDR2 YNFKEQ. The PCR ran on 60 Vbeta and 13 Jbeta primers. Method: immunoSEQ multiplex PCR; TCRdb's copy keeps in-frame clones and lacks some. The repertoire holds 100,000 or so clones, with over 70% as singletons. The receptor's source is a woman in her thirties or forties in good health and CMV-seronegative. The J gene is TRBJ1-2, the V gene TRBV4-2, with a possible D match to TRBD1 (6 bases). Sequences were obtained from PBMCs. The CDR3 DNA sequence: TGTGCCAGCAGCCAAGGGACCCCAGGGGTCGGTGGCTACACCTTC. Protein: CASSQGTPGVGGYTF.